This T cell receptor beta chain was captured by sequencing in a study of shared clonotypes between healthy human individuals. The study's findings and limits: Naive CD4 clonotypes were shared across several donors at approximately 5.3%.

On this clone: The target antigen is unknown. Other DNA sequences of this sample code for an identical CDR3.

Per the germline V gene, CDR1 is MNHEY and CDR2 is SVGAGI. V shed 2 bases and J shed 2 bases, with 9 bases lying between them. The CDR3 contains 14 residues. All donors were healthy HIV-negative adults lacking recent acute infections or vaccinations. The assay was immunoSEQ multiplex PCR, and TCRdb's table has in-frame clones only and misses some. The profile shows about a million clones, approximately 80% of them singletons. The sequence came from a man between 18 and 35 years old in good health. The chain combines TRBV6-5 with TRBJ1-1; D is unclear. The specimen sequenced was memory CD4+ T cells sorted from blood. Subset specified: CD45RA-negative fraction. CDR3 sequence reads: CASSYREGNTEAFF. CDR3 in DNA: TGTGCCAGCAGTTACAGGGAGGGAAACACTGAAGCTTTCTTT.